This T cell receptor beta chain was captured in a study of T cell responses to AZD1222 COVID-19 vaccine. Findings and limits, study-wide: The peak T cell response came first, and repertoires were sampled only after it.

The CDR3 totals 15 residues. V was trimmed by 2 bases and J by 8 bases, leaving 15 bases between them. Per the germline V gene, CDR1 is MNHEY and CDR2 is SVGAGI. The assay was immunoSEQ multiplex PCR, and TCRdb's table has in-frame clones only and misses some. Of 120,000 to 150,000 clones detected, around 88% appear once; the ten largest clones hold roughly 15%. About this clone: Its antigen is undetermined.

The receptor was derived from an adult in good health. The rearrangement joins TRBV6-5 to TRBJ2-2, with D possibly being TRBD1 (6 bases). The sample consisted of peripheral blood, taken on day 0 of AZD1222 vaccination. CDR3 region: CASSYETGQTGELFF. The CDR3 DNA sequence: TGTGCCAGCAGTTACGAAACAGGGCAGACAGGGGAGCTGTTTTTT.